There are many counts of the clone carrying this TCR beta chain. Its matching antigen is unknown. Time point denoted: newly diagnosed GD, antithyroid drugs for less than 3 months. PBMCs provided the RNA from which the TCR library was made. This specimen belongs to a study of regulatory T cells in long-lasting Graves disease. Trimming removed 5 bases from V and 7 bases from J; junction bases left unmatched: 8. The CDR3 sequence is 15 residues long. Per the germline V gene, CDR1 is SEHNR and CDR2 is FQNEAQ (reference sequence). Construction of the TCR beta libraries employed iRepertoire HTBI primers in conjunction with Arm-PCR of CDR3 regions. Each CDR3 protein is one row after TCRdb ran MiXCR on the multiplex PCR reads. The sample holds approximately 400,000 distinct CDR3 sequences, about 15% seen once. Study observations and caveats: Persistent Graves' patients possessed reduced TCR diversity relative to recently diagnosed ones. There was favoring of TRBV28, TRBJ1-2 and TRBJ2-5 in persistent disease.

Another study also made use of these data, one on T cells in Graves' hyperthyroidism and ophthalmopathy. That source reports: The diagnoses drew upon clinical symptoms, serum thyroxine and TRAb, thyroid ultrasound and orbital computed tomography.

Sample: peripheral blood mononuclear cells (PBMCs), taken at new diagnosis, from a patient treated with antithyroid drugs. This rearrangement joins TRBV7-9 to TRBJ2-3; TRBD2 aligns across 11 bases. The clonotype was recovered from a woman aged 25-40 years with Graves disease. DNA of the CDR3: TGTGCCAGCAGCCCGGGGACTAGCGGAGGTTATACGCAGTATTTT. Translated: CASSPGTSGGYTQYF.